This T cell receptor (beta chain) emerged from a study of T cells expressing NK-cell markers. Overall study: Within the sequenced cohort of eight donors, seven exhibited HCMV seropositivity and one was seronegative.

A note on this clonotype: Its antigen remains unidentified.

CDR3 length equals 15 residues. Germline loops: CDR1 SGHRS, CDR2 YFSETQ. Following a re-call of the 5' RACE reads, TCRdb has one entry per CDR3 protein and lacks DNA. In all, the sample yields about 460,000 distinct CDR3 sequences. General study points: The CD3+CD56-NKG2C+ fraction was also led by these clonotypes in four donors.

This sequence originates from a woman in her fifties or sixties in good health. The chain has TRBV5-1 and TRBJ2-5; the TCRdb D gene call, TRBD1, has no DNA to confirm it. Source material: blood T cells: a sorted CD56 or NKG2C T cell subset, CD4+ or CD8+ T cells, or bulk PBMC T cells (not recorded which). The CDR3: CASSLSPGRPETQYF.